This T cell receptor (beta chain) appears in the sequencing data of a study of T cells after yellow fever vaccination (dated by TCRdb to the late 2010s). For context, the study as a whole: Libraries from fractions with low cell numbers were prepared with the SMART-Seq v4 Ultra Low Input RNA kit. Blood was drawn at multiple timepoints before and after primary and secondary immunization, with bulk PBMC replicates and cell subsets isolated. Two healthy male donors made up the cohort, one aged 18 to 29 years and the other aged 30 to 40 years. Bulk TCR alpha and beta repertoires were sequenced longitudinally to track T-cell clones before and after primary and booster YFV17D yellow fever vaccination.

V loses 1 base at its end and J loses 3 bases; junction bases beyond the gene matches: 6. Its CDR3 holds 17 amino acids, cysteine through phenylalanine. This entry keeps only the CDR3 DNA: 51 bases, framed from base 1. TCR cDNA was made using 5'RACE template switching, a step that added a universal primer site and unique molecular identifiers. cDNA synthesis was primed from both the TCR alpha and TCR beta constant segments. Library amplification used two PCR steps, and the second PCR step added sample barcodes and sequencing adapters. Sequencing of libraries was done on Illumina HiSeq 2500 (2x100 bp) or NovaSeq (2x150 bp). In the paper's pipeline: MIGEC was used to demultiplex reads and collapse the reads into UMI consensus sequences, and MiXCR was used for V(D)J alignment. Vaccine-responding clonotypes were defined with edgeR using replicate PBMC samples, requiring FDR below 0.01 and a log2 fold change above 5 up to day 15. Each bulk clonotype was labeled CD4 or CD8 based on which sequenced repertoire, CD4 or CD8, contained the clonotype at higher abundance. TCRdb itself trimmed the public reads at Q25 with fastp, ran MiXCR and retained productive beta chains. When rows share a CDR3 protein, they turn into one entry using the most common DNA and genes. The authors' filters were not applied to this entry. This sample gives 300,000 to 400,000 distinct CDR3 sequences in total; around 6.5% of them show up just once. Clones ranked in the top ten supply about 15% of the sample.

In this sample, this clonotype turned up a few times. Its antigen remains unidentified. No much larger clone is present one base from it, and per-base qualities are unavailable. Sample treatment or condition, as interpreted from the label and publication: live attenuated yellow fever vaccine strain. At each blood-draw timepoint, two biological replicates of bulk PBMCs were obtained. A standard Ficoll-Paque protocol was used to isolate PBMCs from peripheral blood. TriZol was used to extract RNA from bulk PBMCs, CD4 and CD8 fractions, and dextramer-positive and dextramer-negative fractions. Study-wide conclusions, independent of this receptor: Because the study included only a couple of donors, the extent to which the findings can be generalized is limited. Computational filtering was needed because FACS-sorted repertoires could contain abundant contaminating clonotypes from the bulk population. Most clones expanded after primary vaccination were re-detected after the booster (approximately 95% of CD4 and about nine tenths of CD8), suggesting broad memory maintenance. The secondary T-cell response was found to be weaker but faster than the primary response, with a peak reached on day 5 rather than on day 15. A small share of clonotypes was detected in both CD4 and CD8 compartments, with the overlap likely arising from convergent recombination.

The source material was PBMCs, sampled 5 days after the yellow fever booster vaccination. The chain links TRBV12-3 or TRBV12-4 with TRBJ2-3; 11 nucleotides in the junction match TRBD1. This receptor was obtained from a man aged 25-45 years who received the YFV17D yellow fever vaccine. The CDR3 reads CASSLGGQGVGTDTQYF. The nucleotide sequence is given as TGTGCCAGCAGTTTAGGGGGACAGGGGGTAGGTACAGATACGCAGTATTTT.